This T cell receptor beta chain was captured by sequencing in a study of blood T cell repertoires in COVID-19. About the research overall: The study drew acute and convalescent COVID-19 samples from the United States, Italy and Spain. T cells, B-cell-depleted T cells, or PBMCs supplied cDNA or gDNA.

Methods used by the authors: From reference gene primer amplification, estimates of nucleated cell counts were derived. Here immunoSEQ multiplex PCR was the method, and the copy in TCRdb shows in-frame clones only, minus some. That table is the source of V, J and clone size, and D and trimming were worked out from the DNA. The table has some 300,000 clones, 85% to 90% seen once; the top ten hold 5.5% to 8%. V lost 1 base to trimming and J lost 5 bases, with 11 bases between them. Germline V CDR1 and CDR2: SGHNT, YENEEA. The CDR3 is made up of 15 amino acids. The chain recombines TRBV11-3 with TRBJ2-2, with D tentatively TRBD2 (6 bases). The sequence was obtained from a woman aged 50 to 60 with COVID-19, enrolled during active disease. Specimen: peripheral blood. The DNA for the CDR3 is TGTGCCAGCAGCTTAGCGCTAGCGAGAACCGGGGAGCTGTTTTTT. It specifies CASSLALARTGELFF. Together with reference TRBV11-3 and TRBJ2-2, the CDR3 gives the full variable domain: EAGVVQSPRYKIIEKKQPVAFWCNPISGHNTLYWYLQNLGQGPELLIRYENEEAVDDSQLPKDRFSAERLKGVDSTLKIQPAELGDSAVYLCASSLALARTGELFFGEGSRLTVL.